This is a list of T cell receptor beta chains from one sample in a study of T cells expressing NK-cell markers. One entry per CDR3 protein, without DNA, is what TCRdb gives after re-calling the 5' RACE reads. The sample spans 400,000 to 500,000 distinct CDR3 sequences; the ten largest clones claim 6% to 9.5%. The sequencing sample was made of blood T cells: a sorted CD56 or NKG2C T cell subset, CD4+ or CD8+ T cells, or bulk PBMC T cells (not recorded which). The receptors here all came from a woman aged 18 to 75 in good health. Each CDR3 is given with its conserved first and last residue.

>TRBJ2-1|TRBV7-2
CASSLVAGGWNEQFF
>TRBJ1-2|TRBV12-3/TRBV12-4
CASTSYPSNYGYTF
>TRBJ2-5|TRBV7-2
CASSLGRQDWFSQETQYF
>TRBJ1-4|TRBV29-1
CSVGMGFTNEKLFF
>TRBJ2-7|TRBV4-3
CASSQEGPSGTDEQYF
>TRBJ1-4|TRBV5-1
CASRKLGPTNEKLFF
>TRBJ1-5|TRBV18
CASSPLGTGPQPQHF
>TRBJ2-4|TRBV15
CATSRGSGTSGRDGNIQYF
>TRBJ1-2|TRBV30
CAWSVLGTGYGYTF
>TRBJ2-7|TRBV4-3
CASSQDRQGPLYYEQYF